The next 10 T cell receptor beta chains were all read from a single sample in a study of identical twins. TCRdb independently ran MiXCR on the 5' RACE reads; one entry per CDR3 protein. The sample has about 700,000 distinct CDR3 sequences; more than 6.5% are singletons. These records were also assigned to another study, of yellow fever vaccine responses in identical twins.

Sample: PBMCs. The receptors were sampled from a woman aged 18-30 years in good health.

There are a few counts of this clonotype. This chain uses TRBV20-1 with TRBJ2-3, with 11 bases lining up with TRBD2. After removal of 0 bases from V and 0 bases from J, the junction contained 8 bases not matched to a gene. The CDR3 sequence is 18 residues long. Germline loops: CDR1 DFQATT, CDR2 SNEGSKA (reference sequence). The chain's CDR3 is CSARDNLAGGISTDTQYF. DNA for the CDR3: TGCAGTGCTAGAGATAACCTAGCGGGGGGCATAAGCACAGATACGCAGTATTTT.

The gene calls are TRBV18 and TRBJ2-2; 7 nucleotides align to TRBD1. The CDR3 loop spans 16 amino acids. In germline, CDR1 is KGHSH, CDR2 LQKENI. Trimming took 6 bases from V and 2 from J; bases not matched to a gene: 9. CDR3 protein: CASSLGQDFNTGELFF. CDR3 nucleotides: TGTGCCAGCTCCCTCGGACAGGACTTTAACACCGGGGAGCTGTTTTTT.

This clonotype has more than one count but fewer than ten. The chain combines TRBV4-1 with TRBJ2-3; 8 nucleotides match TRBD2. The CDR3 consists of 15 residues. V lost 1 base, J lost 8 bases, and 8 bases stayed unmatched. Germline V gives CDR1 MGHRA, CDR2 YSYEKL. DNA of the CDR3: TGCGCCAGCAGCCAAGGGCAACTAGCGGTCCGTACGCAGTATTTT. Translating it yields CASSQGQLAVRTQYF.

The CDR3: CASSPGGTGAADTQYF. The DNA for the CDR3 is TGCGCCAGCAGCCCCGGAGGGACAGGGGCGGCAGATACGCAGTATTTT. V is TRBV5-1 and J is TRBJ2-3; TRBD1 matches at 10 bases. V shed 4 bases and J 4 bases; nucleotides not matched to a gene: 9. CDR1 and CDR2 from the germline V gene are SGHRS and YFSETQ. CDR3 size: 16 residues.

This clonotype was seen a handful of times. The CDR3 protein is CASSPWDRTSSYEQYF. The DNA for the CDR3 is TGTGCCAGCTCACCATGGGACAGGACTAGCTCCTACGAGCAGTACTTC. The chain uses TRBV18 and TRBJ2-7, with D possibly matching TRBD1 (8 bases). Per the germline V gene, CDR1 is KGHSH and CDR2 is LQKENI. The CDR3 sequence is 16 residues long. V lost 2 bases and J lost 0, with 14 bases in between.

The V and J genes are TRBV9 and TRBJ2-3; 10 bases are shared with TRBD1. CDR1 is SGDLS, CDR2 YYNGEE, per germline. This CDR3 is 17 amino acids long. J gave up 0 bases and V 3 bases, and 7 bases lay outside the gene matches. This CDR3 reads CASSGDRGQRSTDTQYF. CDR3 DNA sequence: TGTGCCAGCAGCGGGGACAGGGGCCAGCGGAGCACAGATACGCAGTATTTT.

The chain links TRBV10-2 to TRBJ1-1; no definite D call. CDR1 is WSHSY, CDR2 SAAADI, per germline. The V gene lost 5 bases and the J gene lost 1 base, with 11 bases spanning the gap. The CDR3 runs 14 residues. The CDR3 region is CASSRIGENTEAFF. The CDR3 DNA reads as TGCGCCAGCAGTAGGATTGGGGAGAACACTGAAGCTTTCTTT.

This clonotype showed up just a few times. The V gene is TRBV20-1, the J gene TRBJ2-7, with a weak D call TRBD1 (6 bases). CDR3 length: 13 amino acids. V dropped 3 bases and J dropped 4 bases, with 13 bases sitting between them. The germline CDR1 and CDR2 sequences are DFQATT and SNEGSKA (reference sequence). CDR3 in amino acids: CSASLLQGYEQYF. In DNA form, the CDR3 reads TGCAGTGCTAGCCTTCTGCAGGGGTACGAGCAGTACTTC.

Many counts were recorded for this clonotype. This chain connects TRBV12-3 or TRBV12-4 to TRBJ2-2, with D possibly TRBD1 on 6 matching bases. Trimming left V 3 bases short and J 3 bases short, with 14 bases between. The CDR3 is made up of 16 amino acids. The CDR3 coding sequence is TGTGCCAGCAGTTTTCGAACAGGGCATGACACCGGGGAGCTGTTTTTT. This translates into CASSFRTGHDTGELFF.

The chain combines TRBV20-1 with TRBJ2-3, with 8 bases lining up with TRBD2. Germline values: CDR1 DFQATT, CDR2 SNEGSKA (reference sequence). J gave up 5 bases and V 5 bases, and 12 bases lay outside the gene matches. This CDR3 spans 15 amino acids. The CDR3 bases are TGCAGTGCTGCCGGTGGACTAGCAACCGTAGATACGCAGTATTTT. This sequence encodes CSAAGGLATVDTQYF.